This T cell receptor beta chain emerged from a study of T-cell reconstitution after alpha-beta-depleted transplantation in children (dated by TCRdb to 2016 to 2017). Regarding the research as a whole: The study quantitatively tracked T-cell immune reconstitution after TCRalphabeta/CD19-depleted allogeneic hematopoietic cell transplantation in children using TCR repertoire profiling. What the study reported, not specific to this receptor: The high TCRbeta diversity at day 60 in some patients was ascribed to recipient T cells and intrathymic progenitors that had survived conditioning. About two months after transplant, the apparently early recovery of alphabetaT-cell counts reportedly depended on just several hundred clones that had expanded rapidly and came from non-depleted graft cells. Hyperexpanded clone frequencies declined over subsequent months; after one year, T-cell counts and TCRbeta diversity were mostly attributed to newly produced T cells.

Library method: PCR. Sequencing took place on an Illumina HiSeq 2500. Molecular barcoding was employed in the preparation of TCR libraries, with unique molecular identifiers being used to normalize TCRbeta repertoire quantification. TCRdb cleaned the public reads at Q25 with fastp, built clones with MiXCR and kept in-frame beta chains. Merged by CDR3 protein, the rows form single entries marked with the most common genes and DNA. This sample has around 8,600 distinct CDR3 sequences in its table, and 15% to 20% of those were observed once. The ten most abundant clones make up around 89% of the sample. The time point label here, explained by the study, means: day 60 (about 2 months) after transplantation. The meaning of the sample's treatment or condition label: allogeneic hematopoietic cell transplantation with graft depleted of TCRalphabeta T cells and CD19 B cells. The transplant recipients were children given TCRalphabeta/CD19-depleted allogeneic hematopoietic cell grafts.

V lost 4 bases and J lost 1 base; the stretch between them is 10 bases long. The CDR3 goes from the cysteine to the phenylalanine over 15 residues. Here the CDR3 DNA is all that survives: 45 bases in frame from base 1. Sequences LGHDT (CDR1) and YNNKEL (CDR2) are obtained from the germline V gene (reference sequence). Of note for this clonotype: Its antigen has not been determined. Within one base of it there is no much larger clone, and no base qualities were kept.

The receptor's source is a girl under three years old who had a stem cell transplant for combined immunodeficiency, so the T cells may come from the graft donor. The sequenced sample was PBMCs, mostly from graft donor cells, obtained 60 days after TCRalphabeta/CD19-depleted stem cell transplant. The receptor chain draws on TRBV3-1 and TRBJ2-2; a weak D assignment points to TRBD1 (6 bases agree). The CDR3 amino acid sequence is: CASSRQVLNTGELFF. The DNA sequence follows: TGTGCCAGCAGCCGACAGGTCTTGAACACCGGGGAGCTGTTTTTT.